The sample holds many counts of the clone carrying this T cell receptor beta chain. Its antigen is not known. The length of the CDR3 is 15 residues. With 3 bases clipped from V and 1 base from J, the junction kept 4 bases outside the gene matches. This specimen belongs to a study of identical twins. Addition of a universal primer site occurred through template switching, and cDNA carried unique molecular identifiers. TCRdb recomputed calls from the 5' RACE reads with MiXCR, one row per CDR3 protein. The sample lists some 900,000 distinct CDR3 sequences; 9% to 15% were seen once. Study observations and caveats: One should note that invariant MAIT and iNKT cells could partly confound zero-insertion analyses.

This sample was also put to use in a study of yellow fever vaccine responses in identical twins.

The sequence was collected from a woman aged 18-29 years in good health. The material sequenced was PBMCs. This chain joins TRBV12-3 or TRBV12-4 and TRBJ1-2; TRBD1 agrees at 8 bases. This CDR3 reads CASSLQTGVNYGYTF. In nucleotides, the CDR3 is TGTGCCAGCAGTTTGCAGACAGGGGTTAACTATGGCTACACCTTC.